The 19 T cell receptor beta chains given below trace back to one sample, sequenced in a study of blood T cell repertoires in COVID-19. Some clones are missing from TCRdb's copy, which holds only in-frame ones; the method was immunoSEQ multiplex PCR. The table lists about 310,000 clones, roughly 84% of them singletons. The source material was peripheral blood. All receptors come from a man aged 50 or older with active or convalescent COVID-19.

V is TRBV30 and J is TRBJ2-7; D might be TRBD2 (5 bases). Trimming pared 0 bases from V and 9 bases from J, leaving 18 bases between. The length of the CDR3 is 14 residues. Per germline, CDR1 GTSNPN and CDR2 SVGIG (reference sequence). CDR3 region: CAWSVLFGKGGQYF. CDR3 bases: TGTGCCTGGAGTGTATTGTTCGGGAAGGGCGGGCAGTACTTC.

V usage is TRBV5-1 and J usage is TRBJ1-2; D is uncertain. The germline CDR1 and CDR2 sequences are SGHRS and YFSETQ. The CDR3 loop spans 15 amino acids. The V gene lost 4 bases and the J gene lost 5 bases, with 18 bases spanning the gap. This CDR3 is CASSRSGPEEYGYTF. The CDR3, as DNA: TGCGCCAGCAGCCGAAGCGGACCCGAGGAATATGGCTACACCTTC.

This chain connects TRBV11-2 to TRBJ1-3; no clear D. The germline gives CDR1 SGHAT, CDR2 FQNNGV. The CDR3 has 15 residues. Trimming pared 1 base from V and 3 bases from J, leaving 10 bases between. The CDR3 reads CASSLVTTSGNTIYF. The CDR3 DNA reads TGTGCCAGCAGCTTAGTCACCACGAGTGGAAACACCATATATTTT.

The chain recombines TRBV11-2 with TRBJ1-2; D is uncertain. Germline V lookup: CDR1 SGHAT, CDR2 FQNNGV. The CDR3 sequence is 13 residues long. V lost 5 bases, J lost 3 bases, and 10 bases lay in between. CDR3 in DNA: TGTGCCAGCAGCCCCATGGAGGACTATGGCTACACCTTC. This sequence encodes CASSPMEDYGYTF.

The J gene is TRBJ1-6, the V gene TRBV7-8; D is ambiguous. From germline, CDR1 is SGHVS and CDR2 FQNEAQ. V was trimmed by 5 bases and J by 0 bases, leaving 5 bases between them. This CDR3 spans 14 amino acids. The CDR3 nucleotides are TGTGCCAGCAGCCCCGGCTCCTATAATTCACCCCTCCACTTT. This gives the protein CASSPGSYNSPLHF.

On this clone itself: No DNA is shown, since the ends of the CDR3 on it are uncertain; the CDR3 is the one TCRdb lists. The chain is built from TRBV19 and TRBJ1-4. Germline loops: CDR1 LNHDA, CDR2 SQIVND (reference sequence). The CDR3 has 12 amino acids, counting both end residues. The CDR3 spells CASSTSGRAVFF.

The V call is TRBV19, the J call TRBJ1-5, with 9 nucleotides matching TRBD1. This CDR3 has 19 residues. V trimming: 0 bases; J trimming: 1 base; junction bases outside the gene matches: 10. Germline assignment: CDR1 LNHDA and CDR2 SQIVND (reference sequence). The CDR3 DNA sequence: TGTGCCAGTAGTATAGATTGGGGGACAGGGTCGGAAAGCAATCAGCCCCAGCATTTT. Its translation is CASSIDWGTGSESNQPQHF.

The chain employs TRBV2 and TRBJ1-1; TRBD1 agrees at 9 bases. After removal of 5 bases from V and 6 bases from J, the junction contained 1 base not matched to a gene. Germline loops: CDR1 SNHLY, CDR2 FYNNEI. The CDR3 has 12 amino acids. The CDR3 is CASSNRGPEAFF. In DNA form, the CDR3 reads TGTGCCAGCAGTAACAGGGGGCCTGAAGCTTTCTTT.

V is TRBV7-3 and J is TRBJ1-1, with 9 bases fitting TRBD1. V shed 0 bases and J 4 bases; nucleotides not matched to a gene: 3. CDR1 is SGHTA and CDR2 is FQGTGA in the germline V gene. There are 15 residues in the CDR3. CDR3 loop: CASSLTGQGGTEAFF. CDR3 coding DNA: TGTGCCAGCAGCTTAACGGGACAGGGTGGCACTGAAGCTTTCTTT.

The chain couples TRBV18 to TRBJ1-1, with 8 positions matching TRBD1. The CDR3 runs to 15 residues. V lost 2 bases to trimming and J lost 4 bases; unmatched junction nucleotides: 6. Germline loops: CDR1 KGHSH, CDR2 LQKENI. The chain's CDR3 is CASSPALGQGTEAFF. CDR3 coding DNA: TGTGCCAGCTCACCAGCCCTCGGACAGGGCACTGAAGCTTTCTTT. The variable domain in full, with the rest retrieved from reference TRBV18 and TRBJ1-1, is NAGVMQNPRHLVRRRGQEARLRCSPMKGHSHVYWYRQLPEEGLKFMVYLQKENIIDESGMPKERFSAEFPKEGPSILRIQQVVRGDSAAYFCASSPALGQGTEAFFGQGTRLTVV.

This clone was counted a few times. The chain uses TRBV10-1 and TRBJ2-7; D is uncertain. V gave up 7 bases and J gave up 3 bases, with 7 bases separating them. Germline CDR1 reads WNHNN; CDR2 reads SYGVQD (reference sequence). The CDR3 length is 11 residues. DNA of the CDR3: TGCGCCAGCATGTTATGCTACGAGCAGTACTTC. Its translation: CASMLCYEQYF.

In this sample, this clone turned up many times. This sequence joins TRBV7-2 and TRBJ1-2, with 7 bases that match TRBD1. Trimming removed 2 bases from V and 4 bases from J; junction bases left unmatched: 1. Germline V gene lookup returns CDR1 SGHTA and CDR2 FQGNSA. The CDR3 spans 13 residues. The CDR3 nucleotides are TGTGCCAGCAGCTTAAACAGGGGCTATGGCTACACCTTC. It encodes CASSLNRGYGYTF.

This chain links TRBV6-5 with TRBJ1-2; no clear D gene. Germline values: CDR1 MNHEY, CDR2 SVGAGI. Trimming removed 4 bases at V and 3 bases at J, with 9 bases between. The CDR3 consists of 13 residues. This CDR3 reads CASSLKQHYGYTF. The CDR3 bases are TGTGCCAGCAGTTTAAAACAGCACTATGGCTACACCTTC.

The CDR3 region is CASSVSGVPYEQYF. CDR3 coding DNA: TGTGCCAGCAGTGTTAGCGGAGTACCCTACGAGCAGTACTTC. The chain recombines TRBV27 with TRBJ2-7; a weak D match, TRBD2 (6 bases). The germline gives CDR1 MNHEY, CDR2 SMNVEV (reference sequence). Trimming shortened V by 5 bases and J by 2 bases, and 13 bases separated the two germline ends. The CDR3 runs to 14 residues.

V and J are TRBV28 and TRBJ1-2; TRBD1 is a possible D gene (6 bases). V lost 2 bases, J lost 5 bases, and 9 bases lay in between. CDR1 and CDR2 from the germline V gene are MDHEN and SYDVKM. The CDR3 loop spans 13 amino acids. CDR3 residues: CASSLTGLYGYTF. CDR3 nucleotide sequence: TGTGCCAGCAGTTTAACAGGGTTATATGGCTACACCTTC.

Notes on this clone: The identical CDR3 is also encoded by other nucleotide sequences in the sample. The gene calls are TRBV6-5 and TRBJ1-2, with a weak D call TRBD1 (6 bases). This CDR3 region has 14 residues. The V and J ends lost 6 bases and 3 bases respectively, with 14 bases between them. Germline assignment: CDR1 MNHEY and CDR2 SVGAGI. The CDR3 sequence is CASSRVQGDYGYTF. The CDR3, as DNA: TGTGCCAGCAGCCGAGTACAGGGAGACTATGGCTACACCTTC.

This chain uses TRBV19 with TRBJ1-5; TRBD1 aligns across 11 bases. Germline-derived CDR1 and CDR2 are LNHDA and SQIVND (reference sequence). Trimming removed 4 bases from V and 5 bases from J; junction bases left unmatched: 1. The CDR3 totals 14 residues. The CDR3 sequence: CASSTGQGDQPQHF. The CDR3 region has the DNA TGTGCCAGTAGTACGGGACAGGGGGATCAGCCCCAGCATTTT. The full variable domain, in which reference TRBV19 and TRBJ1-5 provide the parts outside the CDR3, is DGGITQSPKYLFRKEGQNVTLSCEQNLNHDAMYWYRQDPGQGLRLIYYSQIVNDFQKGDIAEGYSVSREKKESFPLTVTSAQKNPTAFYLCASSTGQGDQPQHFGDGTRLSIL.

This chain links TRBV11-2 with TRBJ2-5; D gene unclear. V lost 2 bases to trimming and J lost 1 base, with 8 bases between them. The CDR3 extends over 14 amino acids. Looked up from germline, CDR1 is SGHAT and CDR2 is FQNNGV. The CDR3 coding sequence is TGTGCCAGCAGCTTATCTGGCGGCCAAGAGACCCAGTACTTC. Residues: CASSLSGGQETQYF.

The chain couples TRBV7-3 to TRBJ1-1; 8 positions match TRBD1. This CDR3 spans 12 amino acids. The trim removed 3 bases at V and 9 bases at J, leaving 3 bases unmatched. The germline V gene has CDR1 SGHTA and CDR2 FQGTGA. The CDR3 region is CASSFSGGKAFF. In DNA, the CDR3 is TGTGCCAGCAGCTTTTCAGGGGGCAAAGCTTTCTTT.